Listed below are T cell receptor beta chains from one sample, sequenced in a study of blood T cell repertoires in COVID-19. Profiled with immunoSEQ multiplex PCR; TCRdb holds only in-frame clones, not every one. The sample holds approximately 150,000 clones, just under 90% seen once. Material for sequencing was peripheral blood. These receptors were taken from a woman between 45 and 65 years old with active or convalescent COVID-19. The CDR3 runs from the conserved cysteine through the conserved F or W. The order of the fields is J gene, V gene, CDR3 protein.

TRBJ2-7 TRBV27 CASSRISGSSYEQYF
TRBJ2-1 TRBV10-3 CAISEASSPLQFF
TRBJ2-2 TRBV6-6 CASSTQGTGELFF
TRBJ1-1 TRBV5-6 CASSRRRTGVAFF
TRBJ1-3 TRBV19 CATTPDRVGNTIYF
TRBJ1-2 TRBV6-1 CASSEKGAVYGYTF
TRBJ1-1 TRBV27 CASSLVLEQMNTEAFF
TRBJ2-1 TRBV6-5 CASRGTGGPRQFF
TRBJ1-6 TRBV2 CASSLIPSPLHF
TRBJ1-4 TRBV29-1 CSVVGGEKLFF
TRBJ1-1 TRBV5-5 CASSLAPWDTEAFF
TRBJ1-5 TRBV19 CASSISPGQGYQPQHF
TRBJ1-5 TRBV19 CASSPRFEDQPQHF
TRBJ2-1 TRBV5-1 CASSPDRAYNEQFF
TRBJ2-1 TRBV4-2 CASSQEVPSGEQFF
TRBJ2-7 TRBV4-2 CASSQGPSGSSNEQYF
TRBJ1-4 TRBV5-1 CASSLWGTGEEKLFF
TRBJ1-5 TRBV28 CASSSGDDQPQHF
TRBJ1-4 TRBV15 CATSVGPSMRDEKLFF
TRBJ2-1 TRBV15 CATTREYNEQFF
TRBJ1-2 TRBV21-1 CASSKVDRQIYTF
TRBJ1-2 TRBV5-7 CASSLALRRGRDGYTF
TRBJ1-5 TRBV30 CAWSFAGGPNQPQHF
TRBJ2-2 TRBV30 CAWSRENTGELFF
TRBJ1-2 TRBV19 CASSIVGQGYYGYTF
TRBJ1-2 TRBV19 CASSMAGTLTNYGYTF
TRBJ2-4 TRBV28 CASSFEGLEGIQYF
TRBJ2-3 TRBV3-1/TRBV3-2 CASSQDGQGAGDTQYF
TRBJ2-7 TRBV19 CASSILPGQTYEQYF
TRBJ2-1 TRBV27 CASSFILAGGRHNEQFF
TRBJ1-5 TRBV2 CASSDGTVSNQPQHF
TRBJ1-5 TRBV2 CASSGRGGDQPQHF
TRBJ1-1 TRBV7-6 CASSYRTGSNTEAFF
TRBJ1-5 TRBV10-3 CATLETGANQPQHF
TRBJ1-1 TRBV5-1 CASSGQGGRNTEAFF
TRBJ1-6 TRBV9 CASSPPGTGNSPLHF
TRBJ2-1 TRBV7-3 CASSPLGGGDNEQFF
TRBJ1-6 TRBV7-9 CASSLYYGGSNSPLHF
TRBJ2-7 TRBV5-1 CASSPGQGLNEQYF
TRBJ1-2 TRBV11-2 CASESLRGGFSHGYTF
TRBJ1-2 TRBV20-1 CSARVQYGYTF
TRBJ2-7 TRBV4-1 CASSQDAPDRGSEQYF
TRBJ2-2 TRBV18 CASSPRGGESTGELFF
TRBJ1-2 TRBV29-1 CSVDYSGSGYGYTF
TRBJ2-1 TRBV2 CASGGSGSSYNEQFF
TRBJ1-3 TRBV14 CASSQGAIIGDTIYF